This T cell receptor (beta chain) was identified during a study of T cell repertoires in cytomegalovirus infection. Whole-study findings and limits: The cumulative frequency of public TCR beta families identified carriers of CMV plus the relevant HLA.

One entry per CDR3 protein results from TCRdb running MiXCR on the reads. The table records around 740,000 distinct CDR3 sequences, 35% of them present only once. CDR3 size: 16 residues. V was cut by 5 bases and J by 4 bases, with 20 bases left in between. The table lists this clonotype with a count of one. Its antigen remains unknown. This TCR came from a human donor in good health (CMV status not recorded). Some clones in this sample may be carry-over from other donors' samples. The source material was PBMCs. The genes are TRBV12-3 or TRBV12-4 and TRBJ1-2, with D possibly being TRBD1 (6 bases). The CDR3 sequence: CASSLRLGAIGYGYTF. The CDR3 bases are TGTGCCAGCAGTCTAAGGCTGGGGGCGATAGGCTATGGCTACACCTTC.